This T cell receptor beta chain was captured in a study of cytomegalovirus exposure and HLA in healthy donors. About the study: Genotyping of 400 or so donors showed that 80% to 85% belonged to the Caucasian-associated ancestry cluster. Study-level results: By a later analysis, the bulk of CMV-associated TCR beta chains appeared HLA-restricted.

The PCR had 60 Vbeta and 13 Jbeta primers. Repertoires were generated with immunoSEQ multiplex PCR, while TCRdb's copy carries only in-frame clones and drops some. The sample holds 150,000 to 200,000 clones, approximately 78% seen once. In regard to this clone: Its target is unknown.

The source of this sequence is a woman under 40 in good health and CMV-seropositive. Sample: PBMCs.

The CDR3 region has the DNA TGTGCCAGCAGTTACCTTCATAGCGCCTACGAGCAGTACTTC. It is translated as CASSYLHSAYEQYF. This chain connects TRBV6-5 to TRBJ2-7; a weak D match, TRBD2 (5 bases). The CDR3 extends over 14 amino acids. Germline CDR1 MNHEY, CDR2 SVGAGI. Trimming cost V 2 bases and J 2 bases, with 10 bases left between them.